One and the same sample provided the 15 T cell receptor beta chains below, sequenced in a study of blood T cell repertoires in COVID-19 (TCRdb year 2020). Library creation used the immunoSEQ multiplex PCR assay. TCRdb re-hosts the immuneACCESS table, in-frame sequences only. Its copies lack some clones; in the studies checked, an unresolved V gene accounts for under half of them, and the cause for the rest is not known. This sample has roughly 300,000 clones in its table, and about 87% of those were observed once. Together, the top ten hold about 5% of the sample. The sequenced material came from PBMCs or T cells enriched from blood (not recorded which). These receptors were taken from a woman under 40 who had recovered from COVID-19.

The V gene is TRBV7-5, the J gene TRBJ2-7; the DNA was not used to check the table's D call, TRBD1. TRBV7-5 is designated a pseudogene. CDR3 length: 16 residues. DNA of the CDR3: TGTGCCAGAAGCCTCAAACCGGGACAGGGAGCCTACGAGCAGTACTTC. Translation: CARSLKPGQGAYEQYF.

The chain has TRBV6-1 and TRBJ1-6; 7 bases are a match to TRBD1. This CDR3 contains 13 residues. Germline V gene data show CDR1 as MNHNS and CDR2 as SASEGT. V trimming: 2 bases; J trimming: 9 bases; junction bases outside the gene matches: 1. This CDR3 reads CASSETGVSPLHF. DNA of the CDR3: TGTGCCAGCAGTGAAACAGGGGTTTCACCCCTCCACTTT.

J is TRBJ2-1 and V is TRBV7-6; tentative D call: TRBD2 (7 bases). The CDR3 covers 19 residues. Germline CDR1 is SGHVS and CDR2 is FNYEAQ. Trimming removed 0 bases at V and 4 bases at J, with 22 bases between. The CDR3, as DNA: TGTGCCAGCAGCTTAGCCCTGGGACCAGAGGGGGGGGAATACAATGAGCAGTTCTTC. This sequence encodes CASSLALGPEGGEYNEQFF.

The J gene is TRBJ2-2, the V gene TRBV4-1; D remains ambiguous. Germline V CDR1 and CDR2: MGHRA, YSYEKL. There are 15 residues in the CDR3. V lost 2 bases to trimming and J lost 2 bases, with 9 bases between them. CDR3 sequence: CASSQNPLNTGELFF. CDR3 nucleotides: TGCGCCAGCAGCCAAAATCCACTAAACACCGGGGAGCTGTTTTTT.

The chain recombines TRBV6-5 with TRBJ1-2; D may be TRBD1 (6 bases). V was clipped by 2 bases and J by 4 bases, with 14 bases between them. The CDR3 extends over 15 amino acids. Germline values: CDR1 MNHEY, CDR2 SVGAGI. The CDR3 bases are TGTGCCAGCAGTTACAAGGGGGGGCGCACCTATGGCTACACCTTC. Its protein product is CASSYKGGRTYGYTF.

This chain joins TRBV25-1 and TRBJ1-1; no reliable D call. The CDR3 sequence is 13 residues long. The V end lost 3 bases, the J end lost 0 bases, and 5 bases lay between the germline ends. CDR1 is MGHDK, CDR2 SYGVNS, per germline. The CDR3 sequence: CASSERLNTEAFF. The CDR3 nucleotides are TGTGCCAGCAGTGAGCGGTTGAACACTGAAGCTTTCTTT.

The V gene is TRBV7-9, the J gene TRBJ1-2; D gene ambiguous. CDR3 length: 13 amino acids. Trimming removed 5 bases at V and 7 bases at J, with 14 bases between. Germline loops: CDR1 SEHNR, CDR2 FQNEAQ (reference sequence). The CDR3 region is CASSAPLRPGYTF. DNA for the CDR3: TGTGCCAGCAGCGCGCCCCTACGCCCTGGCTACACCTTC.

This sequence joins TRBV4-3 and TRBJ2-5; D might be TRBD1 (5 bases). The ends were cut back, 4 bases at V and 0 bases at J, with 9 bases in the middle. The germline V gene has CDR1 LGHNA and CDR2 YSLEER. The CDR3 length is 14 residues. This chain's CDR3 is CASSLDRNQETQYF. The CDR3 bases are TGCGCCAGCAGCCTTGACAGAAACCAAGAGACCCAGTACTTC.

V and J are TRBV29-1 and TRBJ1-2; D not resolved. Germline V lookup: CDR1 SQVTM, CDR2 ANQGSEA. The CDR3 length is 11 residues. The V end lost 3 bases, the J end lost 3 bases, and 5 bases lay between the germline ends. Written as DNA, the CDR3 is TGCAGCGTTGATAGTGACTATGGCTACACCTTC. The encoded protein is CSVDSDYGYTF.

V gene TRBV10-1 combines with J gene TRBJ2-7; TRBD2 matches at 7 bases. Germline CDR1 is WNHNN and CDR2 is SYGVQD (reference sequence). This CDR3 is built from 13 residues. V lost 5 bases, J lost 3 bases, and 4 bases stayed unmatched. CDR3 sequence: CASSPGLSYEQYF. In nucleotides, the CDR3 is TGCGCCAGCAGTCCGGGACTAAGCTACGAGCAGTACTTC.

J is TRBJ1-6 and V is TRBV11-2; TRBD1 is a possible D gene (5 bases). The CDR3 is 16 amino acids. CDR1 and CDR2 (germline): SGHAT, FQNNGV. V was cut by 4 bases and J by 8 bases, with 18 bases left in between. CDR3 coding DNA: TGTGCCAGCAGCTCACCCCAGGGATTTTCGGATTCACCCCTCCACTTT. Its protein product is CASSSPQGFSDSPLHF.

CDR3 residues: CASRPGGAPDTQYF. The CDR3 nucleotides are TGTGCCAGCAGACCCGGGGGGGCCCCAGATACGCAGTATTTT. The gene calls are TRBV7-2 and TRBJ2-3; 8 nucleotides line up with TRBD2. Looked up from germline, CDR1 is SGHTA and CDR2 is FQGNSA. J gave up 4 bases and V 6 bases, and 6 bases lay outside the gene matches. The CDR3 totals 14 residues.

This chain joins TRBV28 and TRBJ1-1; 9 bases line up with TRBD1. The CDR3 is 15 amino acids. Germline assignment: CDR1 MDHEN and CDR2 SYDVKM. V shed 5 bases and J 1 base; nucleotides not matched to a gene: 5. The CDR3 region has the DNA TGTGCCAGCAGTGACAGGGGGATTGCGAACACTGAAGCTTTCTTT. Translating gives CASSDRGIANTEAFF.

This rearrangement joins TRBV5-1 to TRBJ1-6; tentative D call: TRBD1 (6 bases). Trimming left V 1 base short and J 12 bases short, with 14 bases between. The CDR3 covers 14 residues. CDR1 and CDR2 (germline): SGHRS, YFSETQ. CDR3 amino acids: CASSLQGPAEPLHF. CDR3 nucleotides: TGCGCCAGCAGCTTGCAGGGGCCAGCTGAACCCCTCCACTTT.

The CDR3 is CASSATNTGELFF. The DNA for the CDR3 is TGTGCCAGCAGCGCTACGAACACCGGGGAGCTGTTTTTT. The chain is built from TRBV9 and TRBJ2-2; unclear D gene. This CDR3 is 13 amino acids long. Germline values: CDR1 SGDLS, CDR2 YYNGEE. V was trimmed by 3 bases and J by 0 bases, leaving 3 bases between them. The whole variable domain, remainder taken from reference TRBV9 and TRBJ2-2, is DSGVTQTPKHLITATGQRVTLRCSPRSGDLSVYWYQQSLDQGLQFLIQYYNGEERAKGNILERFSAQQFPDLHSELNLSSLELGDSALYFCASSATNTGELFFGEGSRLTVL.